The present T cell receptor (beta chain) was sequenced within a study of spatial heterogeneity in lung cancer. Across the whole study: Alpha-chain sequences were detected in numbers that were consistently lower than beta-chain sequences. Regarding the study as a whole: TCRs found ubiquitously expanded in tumor appeared in blood more at resection than at follow-up.

As to this clonotype: The antigen remains undetermined.

The CDR3 runs to 14 residues. Trimming left V 8 bases short and J 4 bases short, with 15 bases between. Per germline, CDR1 SNHLY and CDR2 FYNNEI. Time point indicated: sample taken at primary tumor resection. Unsorted whole RNA samples from tumor, nontumor lung or frozen PBMC were sequenced. Samples were obtained from some 70 donors, all untreated early-stage non-small cell lung cancer patients. In TCRdb, the 5' RACE reads were re-called with MiXCR into one record per CDR3 protein. The table has under 4,500 distinct CDR3 sequences, 8% to 10% seen once. The rearrangement joins TRBV2 to TRBJ2-1; maybe TRBD1 (5 bases). The sequencing used PBMCs, collected at surgery. The sequence derives from a male donor with early-stage non-small cell lung cancer. CDR3 in amino acids: CASVSLDRYNEQFF. As DNA, the CDR3 is TGTGCCAGCGTATCACTTGACAGATACAATGAGCAGTTCTTC.